Shown below are 18 T cell receptor beta chains from a single sample sequenced in a study of blood T cell repertoires in COVID-19. Some clones are missing from TCRdb's copy, which holds only in-frame ones; the method was immunoSEQ multiplex PCR. The profile shows 100,000 to 150,000 clones, 80% to 90% of them singletons. The sequenced sample was peripheral blood. These receptor sequences come from a woman aged 55-70 years with acute or convalescent COVID-19.

The chain joins TRBV7-2 to TRBJ2-3; D is undetermined. CDR1 is SGHTA, CDR2 FQGNSA, per germline. The CDR3 totals 13 residues. V was shortened by 5 bases and J by 7 bases, with 13 bases between the two germline ends. CDR3: CASSAPLSYTQYF. The CDR3 bases are TGTGCCAGCAGCGCACCACTCTCCTATACGCAGTATTTT.

The chain employs TRBV4-2 and TRBJ1-5; D uncertain. Trimming took 1 base from V and 2 from J, leaving 15 bases between them. The CDR3 loop spans 17 amino acids. The germline gives CDR1 LGHNA, CDR2 YNFKEQ. This CDR3 reads CASSQVEGPVGNQPQHF. The CDR3 region has the DNA TGTGCCAGCAGCCAAGTTGAGGGCCCGGTCGGCAATCAGCCCCAGCATTTT.

CDR3 sequence: CASTSTGPRSTEAFF. CDR3 DNA: TGTGCCAGCACCTCGACAGGCCCTCGTTCCACTGAAGCTTTCTTT. This sequence joins TRBV11-2 and TRBJ1-1, with TRBD1 as a possible D gene (6 bases). Looked up from germline, CDR1 is SGHAT and CDR2 is FQNNGV. The CDR3 extends over 15 amino acids. V was trimmed by 7 bases and J by 4 bases, leaving 19 bases between them. Using reference TRBV11-2 and TRBJ1-1 for the parts outside the CDR3, the full variable domain is EAGVAQSPRYKIIEKRQSVAFWCNPISGHATLYWYQQILGQGPKLLIQFQNNGVVDDSQLPKDRFSAERLKGVDSTLKIQPAKLEDSAVYLCASTSTGPRSTEAFFGQGTRLTVV.

The chain carries TRBV29-1 and TRBJ1-1; no clear D gene. The V and J ends lost 6 bases and 5 bases respectively, with 13 bases between them. Germline V lookup: CDR1 SQVTM, CDR2 ANQGSEA. This CDR3 comprises 12 residues. In DNA, the CDR3 is TGCAGCGTCCGGGGAGTAGGGACTGAAGCTTTCTTT. Residues: CSVRGVGTEAFF.

This clone has a handful of counts. This chain connects TRBV29-1 to TRBJ2-1, with D maybe TRBD2 (5 bases). The CDR3 totals 18 residues. Germline-derived CDR1 and CDR2 are SQVTM and ANQGSEA. The V end lost 6 bases, the J end lost 0 bases, and 24 bases lay between the germline ends. Here the CDR3 reads CSVPKGVGGPPSYNEQFF. The CDR3, as DNA: TGCAGCGTACCTAAAGGTGTCGGAGGCCCTCCCTCCTACAATGAGCAGTTCTTC.

This rearrangement joins TRBV27 to TRBJ2-2; 10 nucleotides match TRBD2. V lost 3 bases, J lost 0 bases, and 10 bases stayed unmatched. From germline, CDR1 is MNHEY and CDR2 SMNVEV (reference sequence). The CDR3 has 19 amino acids. CDR3 coding DNA: TGTGCCAGCAGTTTCTACGGTCCGGGACTAGCGCCGAACACCGGGGAGCTGTTTTTT. Translation gives CASSFYGPGLAPNTGELFF.

This rearrangement joins TRBV10-1 to TRBJ2-3; no clear D gene. The CDR3 spans 15 residues. Germline V lookup: CDR1 WNHNN, CDR2 SYGVQD (reference sequence). Trimming took off 5 bases at V and 3 bases at J, with 15 bases between the two ends. CDR3 in amino acids: CASSTSRVPTDTQYF. The CDR3 nucleotides are TGCGCCAGCAGTACGAGTCGGGTTCCGACAGATACGCAGTATTTT.

The chain joins TRBV6-1 to TRBJ1-5; 11 bases line up with TRBD1. The V and J ends lost 4 bases and 4 bases, in that order; junction bases with no gene match: 9. From germline, CDR1 is MNHNS and CDR2 SASEGT. The CDR3 is 17 residues long. CDR3 coding DNA: TGTGCCAGCAGTGTTCTGGGCGGACAGGGGGCGAATCAGCCCCAGCATTTT. This codes for CASSVLGGQGANQPQHF.

This chain joins TRBV30 and TRBJ1-2; maybe TRBD1 (5 bases). Trimming shortened V by 5 bases and J by 6 bases, and 10 bases separated the two germline ends. There are 11 residues in the CDR3. Germline CDR1 is GTSNPN and CDR2 is SVGIG (reference sequence). This CDR3 reads CAWGDLNGYTF. CDR3 nucleotides: TGTGCCTGGGGGGACTTAAATGGCTACACCTTC.

This rearrangement joins TRBV9 to TRBJ2-2; D is perhaps TRBD1 (6 bases). The CDR3 sequence is 16 residues long. Germline lookup yields CDR1 SGDLS and CDR2 YYNGEE. V was trimmed by 2 bases and J by 2 bases, leaving 13 bases between them. The CDR3: CASSVLPGQNTGELFF. The CDR3 nucleotides read TGTGCCAGCAGCGTGCTTCCGGGACAAAACACCGGGGAGCTGTTTTTT.

This clone was counted only a few times. This chain links TRBV2 with TRBJ1-2, with D tentatively TRBD1 (5 bases). The CDR3 covers 14 residues. V gave up 7 bases and J gave up 0 bases, with 12 bases separating them. The germline V gene encodes CDR1 SNHLY and CDR2 FYNNEI. CDR3 loop: CASTVGDSNYGYTF. CDR3 DNA sequence: TGTGCCAGCACCGTAGGGGATTCTAACTATGGCTACACCTTC.

The chain is built from TRBV10-3 and TRBJ2-5, with 12 bases that match TRBD2. This CDR3 has 17 residues. The trim removed 3 bases at V and 5 bases at J, leaving 10 bases unmatched. Germline values: CDR1 ENHRY, CDR2 SYGVKD. The CDR3 DNA is TGTGCCATCAGTGAAGGGACTAGCGGGTCGAAGAGGGAGACCCAGTACTTC. Translated: CAISEGTSGSKRETQYF.

This rearrangement joins TRBV5-8 to TRBJ2-3; no firm D call. The CDR3 contains 12 residues. V was trimmed by 4 bases and J by 13 bases, leaving 16 bases between them. Germline V gene sequence: CDR1 SGHTS, CDR2 YDEGEE. The CDR3 DNA follows: TGTGCCAGCAGCCCTTTAAGGAGTCGGGAGTATTTT. Its translation is CASSPLRSREYF.

The chain employs TRBV13 and TRBJ2-1, with 10 positions matching TRBD2. Germline V gene data show CDR1 as PRHDT and CDR2 as FYEKMQ (reference sequence). The CDR3 contains 15 residues. V shed 4 bases, J shed 0 bases, and the junction held 0 bases outside the gene matches. CDR3 protein: CASSSSGGSYNEQFF. In DNA form, the CDR3 reads TGTGCCAGCAGCTCTAGCGGGGGCTCCTACAATGAGCAGTTCTTC.

The rearrangement links TRBV5-5 to TRBJ1-4; 9 nucleotides agree with TRBD1. V trimming: 2 bases; J trimming: 12 bases; junction bases outside the gene matches: 11. The germline CDR1 and CDR2 sequences are SGHKS and YYEKEE (reference sequence). The CDR3 is made up of 15 amino acids. Here the CDR3 reads CASSFRGTGKGELFF. The CDR3 DNA reads as TGTGCCAGCAGCTTCCGTGGGACAGGGAAAGGGGAACTGTTTTTT.

The rearrangement joins TRBV15 to TRBJ2-1; a weak D match, TRBD1 (5 bases). CDR3 length equals 16 residues. V lost 0 bases and J 3 bases, leaving 12 bases between the germline ends. From germline, CDR1 is LNHNV and CDR2 YYDKDF (reference sequence). CDR3 sequence reads: CATSRDLGDSYNEQFF. The CDR3 nucleotides read TGTGCCACCAGCAGAGATCTTGGTGACAGCTACAATGAGCAGTTCTTC. Drawing the rest from reference TRBV15 and TRBJ2-1, the complete variable domain is DAMVIQNPRYQVTQFGKPVTLSCSQTLNHNVMYWYQQKSSQAPKLLFHYYDKDFNNEADTPDNFQSRRPNTSFCFLDIRSPGLGDTAMYLCATSRDLGDSYNEQFFGPGTRLTVL.

CDR3 bases: TGTGCCAGCAGAGAGGGCGGGAGCTCCTACAATGAGCAGTTCTTC. Translated, it gives CASREGGSSYNEQFF. This sequence joins TRBV6-5 and TRBJ2-1; TRBD2 matches at 7 bases. V shed 6 bases, J shed 0 bases, and the junction held 5 bases outside the gene matches. The CDR3 has 15 residues. CDR1 and CDR2 from the germline V gene are MNHEY and SVGAGI.

The chain joins TRBV28 to TRBJ2-7, with 8 bases lining up with TRBD1. Looked up from germline, CDR1 is MDHEN and CDR2 is SYDVKM. The V segment lost 8 bases and the J segment 4 bases; nucleotides outside the gene matches: 10. This CDR3 contains 14 residues. The CDR3 DNA sequence: TGTGCCAGCCAGACAGGGGATCTTAGGTACGAGCAGTACTTC. The encoded protein is CASQTGDLRYEQYF.